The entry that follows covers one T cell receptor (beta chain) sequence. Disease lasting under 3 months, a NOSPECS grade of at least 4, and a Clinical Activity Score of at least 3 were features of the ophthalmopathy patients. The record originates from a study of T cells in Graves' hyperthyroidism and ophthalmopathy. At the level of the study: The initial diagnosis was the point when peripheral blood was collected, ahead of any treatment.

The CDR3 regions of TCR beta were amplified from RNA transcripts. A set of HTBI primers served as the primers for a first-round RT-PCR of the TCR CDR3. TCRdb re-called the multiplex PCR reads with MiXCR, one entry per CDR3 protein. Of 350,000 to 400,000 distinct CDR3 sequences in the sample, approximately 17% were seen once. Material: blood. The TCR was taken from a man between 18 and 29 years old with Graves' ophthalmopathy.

The CDR3 DNA follows: TGTGCCAGTAGTGACTCAGGAGGGGAGCTGTTTTTT. Translating it yields CASSDSGGELFF. J is TRBJ2-2 and V is TRBV19; D not resolved. Germline CDR1 reads LNHDA; CDR2 reads SQIVND (reference sequence). The CDR3 contains 12 residues. The V and J ends lost 5 bases and 8 bases respectively, with 9 bases between them.